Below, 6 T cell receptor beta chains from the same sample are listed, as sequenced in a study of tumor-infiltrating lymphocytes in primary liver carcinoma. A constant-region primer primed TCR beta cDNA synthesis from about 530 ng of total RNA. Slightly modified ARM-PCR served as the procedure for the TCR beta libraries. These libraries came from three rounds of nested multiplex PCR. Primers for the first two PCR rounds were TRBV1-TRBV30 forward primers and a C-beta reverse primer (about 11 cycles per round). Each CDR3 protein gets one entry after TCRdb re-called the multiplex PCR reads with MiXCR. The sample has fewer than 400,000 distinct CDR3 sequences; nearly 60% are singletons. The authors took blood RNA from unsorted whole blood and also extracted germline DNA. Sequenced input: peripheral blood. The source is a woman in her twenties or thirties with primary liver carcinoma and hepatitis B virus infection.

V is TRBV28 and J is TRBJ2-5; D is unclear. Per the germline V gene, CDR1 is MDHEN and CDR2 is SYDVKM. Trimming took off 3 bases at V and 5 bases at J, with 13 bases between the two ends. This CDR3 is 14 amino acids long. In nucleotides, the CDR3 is TGTGCCAGCAGTTTCTCTCAAGGGCGGGAGACCCAGTACTTC. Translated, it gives CASSFSQGRETQYF.

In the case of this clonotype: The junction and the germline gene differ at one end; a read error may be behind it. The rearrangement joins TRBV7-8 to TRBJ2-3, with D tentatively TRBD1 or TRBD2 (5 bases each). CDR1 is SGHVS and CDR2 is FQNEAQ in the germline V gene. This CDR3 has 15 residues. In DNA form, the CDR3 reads TGTGCCAGCAGCTTGGACATTTCTAGCACAGATATGCAGTATTTT. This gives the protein CASSLDISSTDMQYF. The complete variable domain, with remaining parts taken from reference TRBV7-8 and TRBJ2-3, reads GAGVSQSPRYKVAKRGQDVALRCDPISGHVSLFWYQQALGQGPEFLTYFQNEAQLDKSGLPSDRFFAERPEGSVSTLKIQRTQQEDSAVYLCASSLDISSTDMQYFGPGTRLTVL.

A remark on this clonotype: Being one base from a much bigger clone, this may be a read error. The chain's CDR3 is CSVEITTGTDYGYTF. Written as DNA, the CDR3 is TGCAGCGTTGAAATAACGACCGGGACAGATTATGGCTACACCTTC. V and J are TRBV29-1 and TRBJ1-2; 7 positions agree with TRBD1. J was trimmed by 5 bases and V by 2 bases; bases with no gene match: 11. Germline assignment: CDR1 SQVTM and CDR2 ANQGSEA. The CDR3 sequence is 15 residues long. The variable domain in full, with the rest retrieved from reference TRBV29-1 and TRBJ1-2, is SAVISQKPSRDICQRGTSLTIQCQVDSQVTMMFWYRQQPGQSLTLIATANQGSEATYESGFVIDKFPISRPNLTFSTLTVSNMSPEDSSIYLCSVEITTGTDYGYTFGSGTRLTVV.

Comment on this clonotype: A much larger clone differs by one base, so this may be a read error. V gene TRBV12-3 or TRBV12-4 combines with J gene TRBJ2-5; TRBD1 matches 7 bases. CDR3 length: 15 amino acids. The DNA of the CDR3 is TGTGCCGGCAGTTTAGTGCAGGGGGTAGGGGAGACCCAGTACTTC. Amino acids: CAGSLVQGVGETQYF.

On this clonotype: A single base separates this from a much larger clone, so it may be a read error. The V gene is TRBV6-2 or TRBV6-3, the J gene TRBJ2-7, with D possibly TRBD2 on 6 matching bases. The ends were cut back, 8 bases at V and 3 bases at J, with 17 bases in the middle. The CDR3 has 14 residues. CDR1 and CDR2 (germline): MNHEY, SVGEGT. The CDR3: CASHRGLGFYEQYF. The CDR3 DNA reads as TGTGCCAGCCACCGGGGACTCGGGTTCTACGAGCAGTACTTC.

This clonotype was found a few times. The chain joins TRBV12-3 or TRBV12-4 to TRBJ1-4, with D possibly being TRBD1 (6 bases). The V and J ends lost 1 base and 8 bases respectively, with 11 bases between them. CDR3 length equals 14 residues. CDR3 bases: TGTGCCAGCAGTTTAGGGGGGGCTCGAGAAAAACTGTTTTTT. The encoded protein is CASSLGGAREKLFF.